The T cell receptor (beta chain) described here comes from a study of control samples from healthy donors and cancer patients. Assay used: immunoSEQ multiplex PCR; TCRdb lists only in-frame clones, some missing. The repertoire holds about 180,000 clones, with about 90% as singletons. This CDR3 has 14 residues. Trimming cost V 0 bases and J 5 bases, with 6 bases left between them. Germline assignment: CDR1 SGDLS and CDR2 YYNGEE. V gene TRBV9 combines with J gene TRBJ2-6, with TRBD2 as a possible D gene (5 bases). The sequence came from a woman aged 45-59 years in good health. The specimen sequenced was blood. CDR3 in amino acids: CASSVDGRANVLTF. Written as DNA, the CDR3 is TGTGCCAGCAGCGTAGACGGGAGGGCCAACGTCCTGACTTTC.